The next 21 T cell receptor beta chains were all read from a single sample in a study of cytomegalovirus exposure and HLA in healthy donors. The PCR contained 60 Vbeta and 13 Jbeta primers. Sequencing was performed with immunoSEQ multiplex PCR; in TCRdb, only in-frame clones are kept and a portion is missing. In the table there are some 90,000 clones, approximately 77% of which are singletons. Sample: PBMCs. Receptors were obtained from a human donor in good health.

This clone was counted a few times. The V and J genes are TRBV6-5 and TRBJ2-1; 8 bases are a match to TRBD2. From germline, CDR1 is MNHEY and CDR2 SVGAGI. The CDR3 has 15 residues. V shed 6 bases and J 3 bases; nucleotides not matched to a gene: 7. The CDR3 protein is CASSLRAGGYNEQFF. CDR3 DNA sequence: TGTGCCAGCAGCCTACGGGCGGGGGGCTACAATGAGCAGTTCTTC.

The chain has TRBV5-4 and TRBJ2-7; a possible D gene is TRBD2 (7 bases). V shed 2 bases and J shed 3 bases, with 18 bases lying between them. Germline CDR1 reads SGHNT; CDR2 reads YYREEE (reference sequence). The CDR3 extends over 16 amino acids. CDR3 residues: CASSFQGRLADYEQYF. As DNA, the CDR3 is TGTGCCAGCAGCTTTCAGGGGCGGCTAGCGGACTACGAGCAGTACTTC.

The chain couples TRBV19 to TRBJ2-5; maybe TRBD1 (7 bases). Trimming cost V 7 bases and J 4 bases, with 19 bases left between them. The CDR3 has 15 amino acids. The germline CDR1 and CDR2 sequences are LNHDA and SQIVND (reference sequence). This chain's CDR3 is CASKGSEGAGETQYF. In DNA form, the CDR3 reads TGTGCCAGTAAGGGCTCGGAGGGGGCCGGAGAGACCCAGTACTTC.

This clone was seen a handful of times. This sequence joins TRBV25-1 and TRBJ2-2, with TRBD2 matching 10 bases. Germline CDR1 reads MGHDK; CDR2 reads SYGVNS. This CDR3 has 17 residues. The V gene end was trimmed by 1 base and the J gene end by 8 bases; junction bases not matched to a gene: 10. CDR3 sequence: CASSEFISGGPEGELFF. In DNA form, the CDR3 reads TGTGCCAGCAGTGAATTTATTAGCGGGGGGCCCGAGGGGGAGCTGTTTTTT.

This clone was counted only a few times. The genes are TRBV6-5 and TRBJ1-5; D unclear. In germline, CDR1 is MNHEY, CDR2 SVGAGI. The CDR3 covers 14 residues. Deletions cut 5 bases from V and 1 base from J, with 9 bases between. CDR3 loop: CASSGQRSNQPQHF. As DNA, the CDR3 is TGTGCCAGCAGTGGTCAGAGGAGCAATCAGCCCCAGCATTTT.

This sequence joins TRBV6-1 and TRBJ2-7; no definite D call. The CDR3 runs 15 residues. V was cut by 7 bases and J by 0 bases, with 16 bases left in between. CDR1 and CDR2 (germline): MNHNS, SASEGT. The CDR3 is CASTESPLSSYEQYF. The CDR3 coding sequence is TGTGCCAGCACCGAAAGCCCCCTAAGCTCCTACGAGCAGTACTTC.

The V call is TRBV9, the J call TRBJ1-1; 7 bases match TRBD1. The CDR3 loop spans 16 amino acids. The germline V gene encodes CDR1 SGDLS and CDR2 YYNGEE. Trimming cost V 3 bases and J 6 bases; bases outside gene matches: 14. The CDR3 nucleotides are TGTGCCAGCAGCGGGAGATCGACAGGGTCCCCGGCTGAAGCTTTCTTT. Residues: CASSGRSTGSPAEAFF.

V is TRBV7-3 and J is TRBJ2-2; 10 bases map to TRBD1. V was clipped by 5 bases and J by 1 base; unmatched bases: 4. The CDR3 spans 16 residues. Germline values: CDR1 SGHTA, CDR2 FQGTGA. As DNA, the CDR3 is TGTGCCAGCAGCCAGGACAGGGGGGGGAACACCGGGGAGCTGTTTTTT. Translation gives CASSQDRGGNTGELFF. The full variable domain, in which reference TRBV7-3 and TRBJ2-2 provide the parts outside the CDR3, is GAGVSQTPSNKVTEKGKYVELRCDPISGHTALYWYRQSLGQGPEFLIYFQGTGAADDSGLPNDRFFAVRPEGSVSTLKIQRTERGDSAVYLCASSQDRGGNTGELFFGEGSRLTVL.

The chain has TRBV28 and TRBJ1-1; 9 bases map to TRBD1. Germline assignment: CDR1 MDHEN and CDR2 SYDVKM. The trim removed 6 bases at V and 4 bases at J, leaving 6 bases unmatched. The CDR3 extends over 14 amino acids. The CDR3 protein is CASRVTGGLTEAFF. The CDR3 nucleotides read TGTGCCAGCAGAGTGACAGGGGGTCTCACTGAAGCTTTCTTT.

This clone was seen only once. The J gene is TRBJ1-3, the V gene TRBV9; the match to TRBD1 covers 7 bases. Germline CDR1 reads SGDLS; CDR2 reads YYNGEE. V dropped 2 bases and J dropped 0; count of bases not matched to a gene: 11. The CDR3 has 18 amino acids. The CDR3 region is CASSVGQRESVSGNTIYF. The CDR3 DNA is TGTGCCAGCAGCGTGGGACAGAGAGAGAGCGTCTCTGGAAACACCATATATTTT.

This sequence joins TRBV7-2 and TRBJ1-2, with D unclear. Between the trimmed V and J ends, which lost 1 base and 6 bases, there was a span of 12 bases. The CDR3 loop spans 14 amino acids. Germline V gene lookup returns CDR1 SGHTA and CDR2 FQGNSA. CDR3 protein: CASSLGSARDGYTF. DNA of the CDR3: TGTGCCAGCAGCTTAGGGTCAGCGCGAGATGGCTACACCTTC.

V and J are TRBV2 and TRBJ1-5, with D tentatively TRBD1 (5 bases). The CDR3 consists of 12 residues. Germline V CDR1 and CDR2: SNHLY, FYNNEI. Trimming stripped 5 bases from V and 4 bases from J, with 6 bases between. CDR3 DNA sequence: TGTGCCAGCAGTTCAGGGAATCAGCCCCAGCATTTT. Translating gives CASSSGNQPQHF.

This chain joins TRBV5-4 and TRBJ2-3; 10 bases line up with TRBD1. Trimming took 3 bases from V and 3 from J; bases not matched to a gene: 4. CDR1 and CDR2 from the germline V gene are SGHNT and YYREEE (reference sequence). The CDR3 covers 15 residues. CDR3 residues: CASSSPGQGTDTQYF. In DNA form, the CDR3 reads TGTGCCAGCAGCTCCCCGGGACAGGGGACAGATACGCAGTATTTT.

The gene calls are TRBV9 and TRBJ2-3; TRBD2 matches at 10 bases. V lost 2 bases to trimming and J lost 6 bases; unmatched junction nucleotides: 6. Looked up from germline, CDR1 is SGDLS and CDR2 is YYNGEE. The CDR3 is 15 amino acids. The DNA for the CDR3 is TGTGCCAGCAGCGTGTACCTAGCGGGGGTGGATACGCAGTATTTT. Encoded protein: CASSVYLAGVDTQYF.

This chain uses TRBV27 with TRBJ2-1; 10 bases are a match to TRBD2. Germline lookup yields CDR1 MNHEY and CDR2 SMNVEV (reference sequence). V was clipped by 5 bases and J by 2 bases; unmatched bases: 3. The CDR3 loop spans 15 amino acids. CDR3: CASSPGLAAYNEQFF. DNA for the CDR3: TGTGCCAGCAGTCCCGGACTAGCGGCCTACAATGAGCAGTTCTTC.

This sequence joins TRBV6-6 and TRBJ2-2; D may be TRBD1 (6 bases). There are 15 residues in the CDR3. Germline assignment: CDR1 MNHNY and CDR2 SVGAGI (reference sequence). Trimming took off 5 bases at V and 5 bases at J, with 15 bases between the two ends. CDR3 bases: TGTGCCAGCAGTCACCCGGGACAATCGACCGGGGAGCTGTTTTTT. Protein: CASSHPGQSTGELFF.

The chain is built from TRBV7-8 and TRBJ1-2; TRBD1 might be the D (5 bases). V was trimmed by 8 bases and J by 0 bases, leaving 13 bases between them. The germline V gene has CDR1 SGHVS and CDR2 FQNEAQ. The CDR3 runs 14 residues. The CDR3 DNA is TGTGCCAGCGTTTCGACAGCTGCTAACTATGGCTACACCTTC. Translating it yields CASVSTAANYGYTF.

This chain uses TRBV19 with TRBJ2-1; 12 bases line up with TRBD2. Trimming cost V 7 bases and J 7 bases; bases outside gene matches: 8. This CDR3 comprises 15 residues. Germline loops: CDR1 LNHDA, CDR2 SQIVND (reference sequence). The CDR3 nucleotides read TGTGCCAGTATCTCGACTAGCGGGGGAAGAAATGAGCAGTTCTTC. Its translation is CASISTSGGRNEQFF.

This rearrangement joins TRBV6-5 to TRBJ2-7, with D unresolved. The CDR3 contains 13 residues. Germline loops: CDR1 MNHEY, CDR2 SVGAGI. The V end was cut by 2 bases, the J end by 1 base, with 6 bases between. As DNA, the CDR3 is TGTGCCAGCAGTTACGAGGCATCCTACGAGCAGTACTTC. The encoded protein is CASSYEASYEQYF.

This clone was detected a few times. V is TRBV10-1 and J is TRBJ2-3; D might be TRBD1 (5 bases). This CDR3 has 10 amino acids. From germline, CDR1 is WNHNN and CDR2 SYGVQD (reference sequence). V gave up 2 bases and J gave up 11 bases, with 5 bases separating them. DNA for the CDR3: TGCGCCAGCAGTGAGGGACAGCAGTATTTT. Residues: CASSEGQQYF.

V is TRBV4-2 and J is TRBJ2-7, with TRBD2 matching 10 bases. With 0 bases clipped from V and 0 bases from J, the junction kept 11 bases outside the gene matches. This CDR3 contains 19 residues. From germline, CDR1 is LGHNA and CDR2 YNFKEQ. The CDR3 bases are TGTGCCAGCAGCCAAGATGGGGCTAGCGGGAGCCTCCTCTCCTACGAGCAGTACTTC. Amino acid sequence: CASSQDGASGSLLSYEQYF.